What follows describes a single TCR beta chain. This clone was recorded many times. Its antigen is not yet known. No qualities accompany the bases; no much larger clone lies one base away. These data come from a study of T cells after posttransplantation cyclophosphamide (dated by TCRdb to the mid-2010s). At the level of the whole study: T cell repertoire reconstitution was tracked by TRB sequencing after myeloablative bone marrow transplantation in which posttransplantation cyclophosphamide was used as GVHD prophylaxis. Samples from about 35 PTCy-treated patients, along with samples from 16 of their related bone marrow donors, underwent antigen receptor sequencing. Blood from all 35 or so PTCy patients who had 1-year posttransplant specimens underwent TRB sequencing. TRB sequencing was also done on up to 3 additional blood samples from 2 to 5.2 years after transplant in 3 patients, and on pretransplant blood from several patients. Because TRA and TRB clonality correlated tightly in fewer than ten samples, the subsequent TCR analyses were limited to TRB only. Public TRB sequences were queried against a database of over 3,000 sequences associated with responses to pathogens, tumor antigens, self-antigens and alloantigens.

TRB sequencing used genomic DNA with the immunoSEQ assay at survey resolution or the hsTCRB kit. The study's processing was this. The immunoSEQ software handled the initial read processing, while the LymphoSeq R package was used for the repertoire analyses. Clonality was computed as 1 minus normalized Shannon entropy; Gini coefficient was also calculated for each TRB dataset. Phenotypes of unsorted samples were inferred by mapping TRB sequences from sorted subsets of the recipient or donor onto unsorted samples of the same recipient. As stored in TCRdb, this immuneACCESS dataset retains in-frame rearrangements with V and J assigned. A fraction of the clones does not appear; measured against another copy, unresolved V genes explain less than half of the discrepancy, and the remainder lacks a known reason. D and trimming come from the DNA, and the V and J calls and clone size come from that table. This sample is represented by 20,000 to 30,000 clones, with no singletons among them. The ten largest clones take up approximately 4.7% of the sample.

The CDR3 runs 15 residues from the cysteine to the phenylalanine. Only the CDR3 part of the read is kept: 45 bases, read in frame from the first base. Here V drops 0 bases and J drops 1 base, and the junction holds 2 bases not matched to any gene. Per the germline V gene, SGHRS is the CDR1 and YFSETQ is the CDR2. Summary of the overall study and its limitations: The TRB repertoires of T cells infiltrating skin or GI tract showed only limited overlap with the TRB repertoires of T cells in blood. Donor-recipient similarity was low at 1-2 months but increased during the first year, and donor CD8+ memory clones often dominated later blood repertoires. Across 45 patients, recipient CMV seropositivity and CMV reactivation were highly associated with TRB clonality; PTCy diversity was similar to CNI/methotrexate controls.

Related bone marrow donors provided peripheral blood samples on the day of marrow donation. Peripheral blood and bone marrow mononuclear cells were isolated by Ficoll-Hypaque density centrifugation and were cryopreserved. This clonotype was obtained from a woman aged 50 to 60 in good health, CMV-negative, and a related stem cell transplant donor. Recombination linked TRBV5-1 to TRBJ2-5; 8 bases in the junction line up with TRBD2. Sequencing used PBMCs. The DNA is as follows: TGCGCCAGCAGCTTGGCGGGGGGGGGCCAAGAGACCCAGTACTTC. Its product reads: CASSLAGGGQETQYF.